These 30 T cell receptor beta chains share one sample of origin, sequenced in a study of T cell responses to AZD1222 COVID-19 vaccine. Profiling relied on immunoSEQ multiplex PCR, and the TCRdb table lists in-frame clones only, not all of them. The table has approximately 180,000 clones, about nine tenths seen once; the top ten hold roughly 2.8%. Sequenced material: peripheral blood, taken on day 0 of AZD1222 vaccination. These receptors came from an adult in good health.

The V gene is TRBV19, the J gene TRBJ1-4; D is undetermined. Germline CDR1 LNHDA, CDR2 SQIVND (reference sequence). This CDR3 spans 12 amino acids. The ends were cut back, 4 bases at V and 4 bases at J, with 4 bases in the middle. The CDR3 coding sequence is TGTGCCAGTAGTAGCCTTAATGAAAAACTGTTTTTT. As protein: CASSSLNEKLFF.

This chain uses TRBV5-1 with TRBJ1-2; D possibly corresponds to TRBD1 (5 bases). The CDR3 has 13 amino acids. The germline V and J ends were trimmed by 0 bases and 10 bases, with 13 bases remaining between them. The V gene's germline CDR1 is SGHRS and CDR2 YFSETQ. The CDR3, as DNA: TGCGCCAGCAGCTTGGGGGCAGGGACGGACTACACCTTC. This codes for CASSLGAGTDYTF.

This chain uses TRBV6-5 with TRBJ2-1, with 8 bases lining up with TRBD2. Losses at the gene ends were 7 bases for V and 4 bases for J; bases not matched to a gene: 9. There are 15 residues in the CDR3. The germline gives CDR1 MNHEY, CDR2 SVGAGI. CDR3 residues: CASTHRLASYNEQFF. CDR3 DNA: TGTGCCAGCACTCATAGACTAGCGAGTTACAATGAGCAGTTCTTC.

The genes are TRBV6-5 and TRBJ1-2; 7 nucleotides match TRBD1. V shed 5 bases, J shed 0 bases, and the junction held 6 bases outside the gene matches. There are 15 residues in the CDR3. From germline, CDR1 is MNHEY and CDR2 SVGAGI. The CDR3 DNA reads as TGTGCCAGCAGTCGACGGGACAGCGCTAACTATGGCTACACCTTC. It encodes CASSRRDSANYGYTF.

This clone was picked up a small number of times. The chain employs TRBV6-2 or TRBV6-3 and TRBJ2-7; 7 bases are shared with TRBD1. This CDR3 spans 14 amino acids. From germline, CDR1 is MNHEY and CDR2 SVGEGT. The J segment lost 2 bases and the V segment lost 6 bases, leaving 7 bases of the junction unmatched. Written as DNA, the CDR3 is TGTGCCAGCAGCCTCATGACAGGGACCTACGAGCAGTACTTC. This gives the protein CASSLMTGTYEQYF.

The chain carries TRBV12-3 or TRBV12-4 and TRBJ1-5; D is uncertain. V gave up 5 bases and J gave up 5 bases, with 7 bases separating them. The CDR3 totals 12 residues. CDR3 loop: CASSRDYQPQHF. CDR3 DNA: TGTGCCAGCAGTCGGGATTATCAGCCCCAGCATTTT.

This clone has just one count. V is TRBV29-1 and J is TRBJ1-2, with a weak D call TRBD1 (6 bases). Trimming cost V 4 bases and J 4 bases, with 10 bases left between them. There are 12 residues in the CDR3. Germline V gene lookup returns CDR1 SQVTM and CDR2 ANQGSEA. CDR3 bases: TGCAGCGTTGCTGGGGGCGGCTATGGCTACACCTTC. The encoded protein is CSVAGGGYGYTF. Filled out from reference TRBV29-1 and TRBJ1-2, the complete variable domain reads SAVISQKPSRDICQRGTSLTIQCQVDSQVTMMFWYRQQPGQSLTLIATANQGSEATYESGFVIDKFPISRPNLTFSTLTVSNMSPEDSSIYLCSVAGGGYGYTFGSGTRLTVV.

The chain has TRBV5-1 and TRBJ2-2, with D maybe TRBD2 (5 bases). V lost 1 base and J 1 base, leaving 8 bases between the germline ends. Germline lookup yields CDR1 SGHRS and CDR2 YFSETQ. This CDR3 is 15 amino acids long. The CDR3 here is CASSLRTGNTGELFF. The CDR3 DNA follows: TGCGCCAGCAGCTTGAGGACTGGGAACACCGGGGAGCTGTTTTTT.

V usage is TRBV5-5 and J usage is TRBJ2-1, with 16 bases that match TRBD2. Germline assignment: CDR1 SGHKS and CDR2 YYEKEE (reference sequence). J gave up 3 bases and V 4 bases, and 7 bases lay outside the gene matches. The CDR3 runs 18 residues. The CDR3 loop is CASSNGTSGGAFYNEQFF. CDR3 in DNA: TGTGCCAGCAGCAACGGGACTAGCGGGGGGGCGTTCTACAATGAGCAGTTCTTC.

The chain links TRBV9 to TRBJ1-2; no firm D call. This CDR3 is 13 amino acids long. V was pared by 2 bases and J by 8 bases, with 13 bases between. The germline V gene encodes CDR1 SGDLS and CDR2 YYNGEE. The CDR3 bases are TGTGCCAGCAGCGTTTCTGGGGAGGTGGGCTACACCTTC. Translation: CASSVSGEVGYTF.

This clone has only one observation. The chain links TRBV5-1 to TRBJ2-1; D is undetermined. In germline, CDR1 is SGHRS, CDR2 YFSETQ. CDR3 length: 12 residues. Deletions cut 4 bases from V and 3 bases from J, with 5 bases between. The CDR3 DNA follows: TGCGCCAGCAGCCTAGACTACAATGAGCAGTTCTTC. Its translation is CASSLDYNEQFF.

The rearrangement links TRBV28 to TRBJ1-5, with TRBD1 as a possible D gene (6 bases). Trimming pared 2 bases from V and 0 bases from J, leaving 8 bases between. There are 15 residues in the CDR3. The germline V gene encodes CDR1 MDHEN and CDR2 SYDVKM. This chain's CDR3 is CASSLTGLSNQPQHF. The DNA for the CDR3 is TGTGCCAGCAGTTTAACAGGGCTTAGCAATCAGCCCCAGCATTTT.

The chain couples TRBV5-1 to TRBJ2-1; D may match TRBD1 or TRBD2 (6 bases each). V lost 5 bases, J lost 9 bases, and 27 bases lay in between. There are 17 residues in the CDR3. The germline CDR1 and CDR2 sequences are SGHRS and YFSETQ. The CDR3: CASSGVVGGLSQGEQFF. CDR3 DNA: TGCGCCAGCAGTGGGGTCGTTGGGGGGCTTAGCCAGGGTGAGCAGTTCTTC. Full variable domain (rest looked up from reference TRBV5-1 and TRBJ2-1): KAGVTQTPRYLIKTRGQQVTLSCSPISGHRSVSWYQQTPGQGLQFLFEYFSETQRNKGNFPGRFSGRQFSNSRSEMNVSTLELGDSALYLCASSGVVGGLSQGEQFFGPGTRLTVL.

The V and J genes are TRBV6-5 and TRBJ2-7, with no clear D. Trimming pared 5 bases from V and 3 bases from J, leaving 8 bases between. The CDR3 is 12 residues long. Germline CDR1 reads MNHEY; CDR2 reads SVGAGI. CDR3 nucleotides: TGTGCCAGCAGTACCCCCGGCTACGAGCAGTACTTC. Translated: CASSTPGYEQYF.

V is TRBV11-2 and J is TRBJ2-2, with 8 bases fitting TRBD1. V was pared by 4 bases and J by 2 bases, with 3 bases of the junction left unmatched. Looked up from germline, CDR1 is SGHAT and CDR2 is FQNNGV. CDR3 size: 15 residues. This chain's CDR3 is CASSSGGLNTGELFF. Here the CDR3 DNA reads TGTGCCAGCAGCTCAGGGGGCCTAAACACCGGGGAGCTGTTTTTT.

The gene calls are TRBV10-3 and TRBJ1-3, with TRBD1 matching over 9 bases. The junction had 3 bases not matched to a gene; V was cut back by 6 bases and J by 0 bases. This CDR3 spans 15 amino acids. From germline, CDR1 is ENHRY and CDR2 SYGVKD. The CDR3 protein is CAISGDRDSGNTIYF. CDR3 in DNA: TGTGCCATCAGCGGGGACAGGGACTCTGGAAACACCATATATTTT.

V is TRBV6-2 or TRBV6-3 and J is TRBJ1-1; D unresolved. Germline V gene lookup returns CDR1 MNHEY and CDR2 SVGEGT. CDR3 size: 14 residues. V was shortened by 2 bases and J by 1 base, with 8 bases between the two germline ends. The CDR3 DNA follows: TGTGCCAGCAGTTACCTAGAGCAGAACACTGAAGCTTTCTTT. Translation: CASSYLEQNTEAFF.

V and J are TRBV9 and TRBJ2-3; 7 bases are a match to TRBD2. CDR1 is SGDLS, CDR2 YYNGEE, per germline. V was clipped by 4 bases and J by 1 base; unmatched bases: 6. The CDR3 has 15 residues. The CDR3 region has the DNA TGTGCCAGCAGCCCTCGGAGCGGGGGCACAGATACGCAGTATTTT. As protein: CASSPRSGGTDTQYF.

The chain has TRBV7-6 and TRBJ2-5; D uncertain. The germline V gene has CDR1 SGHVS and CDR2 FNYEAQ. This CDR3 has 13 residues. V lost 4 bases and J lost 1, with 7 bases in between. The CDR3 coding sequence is TGTGCCAGCAGCTCCAGTTCCCAAGAGACCCAGTACTTC. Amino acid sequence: CASSSSSQETQYF.

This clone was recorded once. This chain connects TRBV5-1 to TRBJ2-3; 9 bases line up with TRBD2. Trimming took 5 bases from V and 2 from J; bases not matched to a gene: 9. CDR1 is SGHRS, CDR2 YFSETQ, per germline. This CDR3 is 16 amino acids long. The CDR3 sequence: CASRRVAGENTDTQYF. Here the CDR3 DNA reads TGCGCCAGCAGGCGGGTAGCGGGGGAAAACACAGATACGCAGTATTTT.

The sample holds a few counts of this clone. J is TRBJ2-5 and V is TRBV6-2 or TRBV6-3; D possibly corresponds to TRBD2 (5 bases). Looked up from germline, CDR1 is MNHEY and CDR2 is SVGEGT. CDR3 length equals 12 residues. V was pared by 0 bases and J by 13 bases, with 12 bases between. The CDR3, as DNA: TGTGCCAGCAGTTACTCGAGTCTAGCCCCGTACTTC. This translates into CASSYSSLAPYF.

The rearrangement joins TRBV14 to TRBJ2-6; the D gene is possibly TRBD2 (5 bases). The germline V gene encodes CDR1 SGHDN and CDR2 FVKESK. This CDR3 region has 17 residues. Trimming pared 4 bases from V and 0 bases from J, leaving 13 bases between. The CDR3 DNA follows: TGTGCCAGCAGCCGGGAGAGGCGGGTCTCTGGGGCCAACGTCCTGACTTTC. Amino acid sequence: CASSRERRVSGANVLTF.

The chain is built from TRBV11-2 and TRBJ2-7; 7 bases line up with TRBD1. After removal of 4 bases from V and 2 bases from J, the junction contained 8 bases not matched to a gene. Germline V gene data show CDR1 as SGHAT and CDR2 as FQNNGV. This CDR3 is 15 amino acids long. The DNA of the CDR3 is TGTGCCAGCAGCTCGACAGGGTCCAGGGCCTACGAGCAGTACTTC. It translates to CASSSTGSRAYEQYF.

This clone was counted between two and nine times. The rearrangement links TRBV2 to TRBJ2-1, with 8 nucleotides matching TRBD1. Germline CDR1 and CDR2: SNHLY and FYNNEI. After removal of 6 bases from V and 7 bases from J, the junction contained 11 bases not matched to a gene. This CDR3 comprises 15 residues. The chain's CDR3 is CASSDPLTGVNEQFF. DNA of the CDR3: TGTGCCAGCAGCGACCCCCTGACAGGGGTTAATGAGCAGTTCTTC. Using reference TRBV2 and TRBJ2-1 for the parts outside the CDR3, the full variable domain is EPEVTQTPSHQVTQMGQEVILRCVPISNHLYFYWYRQILGQKVEFLVSFYNNEISEKSEIFDDQFSVERPDGSNFTLKIRSTKLEDSAMYFCASSDPLTGVNEQFFGPGTRLTVL.

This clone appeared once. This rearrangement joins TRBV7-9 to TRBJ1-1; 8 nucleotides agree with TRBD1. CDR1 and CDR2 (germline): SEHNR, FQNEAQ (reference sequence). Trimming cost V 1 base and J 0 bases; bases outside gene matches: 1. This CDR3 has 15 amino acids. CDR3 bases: TGTGCCAGCAGCTTAGTGACAGGGGTGAACACTGAAGCTTTCTTT. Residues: CASSLVTGVNTEAFF.

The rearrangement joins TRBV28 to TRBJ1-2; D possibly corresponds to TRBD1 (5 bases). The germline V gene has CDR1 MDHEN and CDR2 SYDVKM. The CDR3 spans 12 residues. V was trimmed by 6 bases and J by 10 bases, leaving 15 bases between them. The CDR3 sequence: CASRSGGAPYTF. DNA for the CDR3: TGTGCCAGCAGGTCCGGCGGGGCGCCCTACACCTTC.

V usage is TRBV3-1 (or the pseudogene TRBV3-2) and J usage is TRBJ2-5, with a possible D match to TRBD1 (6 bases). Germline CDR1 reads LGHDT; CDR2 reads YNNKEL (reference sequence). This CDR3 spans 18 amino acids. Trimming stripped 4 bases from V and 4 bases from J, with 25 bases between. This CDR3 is CASSPNPTTVGAGETQYF. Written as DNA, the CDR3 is TGTGCCAGCAGCCCGAATCCTACTACAGTGGGGGCGGGAGAGACCCAGTACTTC.

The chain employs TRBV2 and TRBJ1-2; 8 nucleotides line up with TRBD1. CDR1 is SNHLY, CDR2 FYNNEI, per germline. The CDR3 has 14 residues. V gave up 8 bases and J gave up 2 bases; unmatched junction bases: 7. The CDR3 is CASYRDRINYGYTF. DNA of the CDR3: TGTGCCAGCTATCGGGACAGGATCAACTATGGCTACACCTTC.

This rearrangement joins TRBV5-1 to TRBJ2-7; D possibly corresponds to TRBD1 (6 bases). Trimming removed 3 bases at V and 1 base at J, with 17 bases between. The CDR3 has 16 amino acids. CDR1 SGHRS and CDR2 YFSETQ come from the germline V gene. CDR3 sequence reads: CASSWMAGGGSYEQYF. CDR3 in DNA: TGCGCCAGCAGCTGGATGGCTGGGGGCGGTTCCTACGAGCAGTACTTC.

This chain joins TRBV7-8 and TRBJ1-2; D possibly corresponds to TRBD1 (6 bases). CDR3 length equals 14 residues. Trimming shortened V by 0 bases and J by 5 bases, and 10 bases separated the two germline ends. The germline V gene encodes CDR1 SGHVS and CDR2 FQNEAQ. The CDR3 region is CASSLARTEYGYTF. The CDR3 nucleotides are TGTGCCAGCAGCTTAGCCCGGACAGAATATGGCTACACCTTC.